This T cell receptor (beta chain) was identified in a study of blood T cell repertoires in COVID-19. Turning to the study itself: Some COVID-19 samples were acute and others convalescent; all came from the United States, Italy and Spain.

Cohort assignment relied on participant-reported clinical history. Profiled with immunoSEQ multiplex PCR; TCRdb holds only in-frame clones, not every one. The data hold about 140,000 clones, with just under 85% observed a single time. Germline assignment: CDR1 SGHRS and CDR2 YFSETQ. The V and J ends lost 0 bases and 3 bases, in that order; junction bases with no gene match: 7. This CDR3 is built from 16 residues. The chain couples TRBV5-1 to TRBJ2-3; 7 bases match TRBD2. This clonotype originated in a woman between 50 and 59 years old with acute COVID-19. Sequences were obtained from PBMCs or T cells enriched from blood (not recorded which). The CDR3 spells CASSLGAGVLTDTQYF. The CDR3 DNA reads TGCGCCAGCAGCTTGGGGGCGGGAGTTTTAACAGATACGCAGTATTTT.